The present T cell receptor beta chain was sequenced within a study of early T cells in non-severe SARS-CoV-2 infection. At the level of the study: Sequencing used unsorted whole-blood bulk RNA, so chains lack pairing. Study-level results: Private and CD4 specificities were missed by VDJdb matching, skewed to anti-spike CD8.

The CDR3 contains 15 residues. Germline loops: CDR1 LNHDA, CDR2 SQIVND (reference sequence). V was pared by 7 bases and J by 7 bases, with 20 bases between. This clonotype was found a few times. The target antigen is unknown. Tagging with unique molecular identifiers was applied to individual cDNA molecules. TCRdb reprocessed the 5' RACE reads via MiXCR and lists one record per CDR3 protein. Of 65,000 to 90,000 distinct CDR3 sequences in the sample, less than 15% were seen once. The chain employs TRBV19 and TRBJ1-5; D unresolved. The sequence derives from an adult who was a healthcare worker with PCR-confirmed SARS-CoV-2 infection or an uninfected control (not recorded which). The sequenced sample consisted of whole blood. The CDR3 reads CASTSFGVREQPQHF. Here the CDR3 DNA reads TGTGCCAGTACTAGTTTTGGGGTTCGGGAGCAGCCCCAGCATTTT.